This T cell receptor beta chain was captured in a study of blood T cell repertoires in COVID-19. Whole-study context: Acute and convalescent COVID-19 specimens originated in the United States, Italy and Spain. Sources were T cells, B-cell-depleted T cells, or PBMCs; the material itself was cDNA or gDNA.

Germline CDR1 reads MNHEY; CDR2 reads SVGAGI. The CDR3 loop spans 14 amino acids. The authors' processing: Estimates of nucleated cell counts were drawn from the amplification of reference gene primers. TCRdb keeps only in-frame clones here, not all; method: immunoSEQ multiplex PCR. The DNA was the basis for D and trimming; V, J and clone size are from that table. The repertoire holds fewer than 110,000 clones, roughly nine tenths seen once, with 17% in the top ten. Notes on this clone: One junction end does not reproduce the germline sequence, and a read error may be involved.

The genes are TRBV6-5 and TRBJ2-3; perhaps TRBD2 as D (6 bases). The receptor comes from a man aged 45 to 65 with acute or convalescent COVID-19. The sample taken for sequencing was peripheral blood. In DNA form, the CDR3 reads TGTGCCAGCAGTTCCCAGGGACTCTCAGATATGCAGTATTTT. Its protein product is CASSSQGLSDMQYF.